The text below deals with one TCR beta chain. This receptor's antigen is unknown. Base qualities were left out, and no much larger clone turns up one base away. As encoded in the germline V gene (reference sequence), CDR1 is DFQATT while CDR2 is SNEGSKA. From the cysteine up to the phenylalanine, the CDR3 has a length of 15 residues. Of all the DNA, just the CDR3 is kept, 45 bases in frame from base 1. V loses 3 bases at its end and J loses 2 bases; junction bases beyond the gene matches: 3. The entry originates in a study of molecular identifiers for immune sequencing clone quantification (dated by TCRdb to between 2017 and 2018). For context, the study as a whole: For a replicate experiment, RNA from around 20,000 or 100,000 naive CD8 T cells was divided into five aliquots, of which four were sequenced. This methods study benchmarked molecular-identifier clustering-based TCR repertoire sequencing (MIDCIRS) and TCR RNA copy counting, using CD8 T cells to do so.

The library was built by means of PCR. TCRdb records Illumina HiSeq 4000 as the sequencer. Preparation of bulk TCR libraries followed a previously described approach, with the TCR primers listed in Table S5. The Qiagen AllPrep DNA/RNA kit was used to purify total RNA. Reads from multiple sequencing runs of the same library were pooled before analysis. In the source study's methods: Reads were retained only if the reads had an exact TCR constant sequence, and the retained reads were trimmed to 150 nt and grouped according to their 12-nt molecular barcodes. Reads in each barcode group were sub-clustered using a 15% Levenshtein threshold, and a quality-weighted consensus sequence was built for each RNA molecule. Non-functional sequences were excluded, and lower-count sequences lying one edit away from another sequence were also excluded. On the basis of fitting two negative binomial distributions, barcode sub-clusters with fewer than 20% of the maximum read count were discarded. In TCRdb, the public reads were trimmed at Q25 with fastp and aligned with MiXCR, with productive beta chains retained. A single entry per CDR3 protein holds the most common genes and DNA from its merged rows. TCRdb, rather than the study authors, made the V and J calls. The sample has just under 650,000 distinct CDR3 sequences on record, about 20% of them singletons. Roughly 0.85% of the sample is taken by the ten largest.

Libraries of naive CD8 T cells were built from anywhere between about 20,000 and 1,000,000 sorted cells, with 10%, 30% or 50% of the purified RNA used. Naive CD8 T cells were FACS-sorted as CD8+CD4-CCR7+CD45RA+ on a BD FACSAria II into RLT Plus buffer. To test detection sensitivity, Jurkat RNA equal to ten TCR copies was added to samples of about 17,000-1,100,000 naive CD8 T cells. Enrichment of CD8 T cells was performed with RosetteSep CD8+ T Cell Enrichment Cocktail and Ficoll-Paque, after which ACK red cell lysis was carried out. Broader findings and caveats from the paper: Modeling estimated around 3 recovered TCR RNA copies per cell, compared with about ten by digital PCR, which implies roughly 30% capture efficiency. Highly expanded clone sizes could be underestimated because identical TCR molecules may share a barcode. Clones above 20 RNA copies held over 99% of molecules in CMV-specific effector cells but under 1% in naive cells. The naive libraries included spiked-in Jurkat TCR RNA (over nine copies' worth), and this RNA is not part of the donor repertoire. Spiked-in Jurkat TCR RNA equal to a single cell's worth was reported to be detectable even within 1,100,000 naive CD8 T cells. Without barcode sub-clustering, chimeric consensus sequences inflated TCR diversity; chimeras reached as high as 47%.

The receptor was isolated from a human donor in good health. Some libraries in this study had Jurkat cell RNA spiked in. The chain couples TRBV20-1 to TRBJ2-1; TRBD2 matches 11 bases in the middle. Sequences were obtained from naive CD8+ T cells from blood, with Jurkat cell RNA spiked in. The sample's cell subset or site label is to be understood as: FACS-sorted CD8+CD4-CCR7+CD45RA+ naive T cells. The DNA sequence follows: TGCAGTGCTAGGCAACTAGCGGGGGCCTACAATGAGCAGTTCTTC. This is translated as CSARQLAGAYNEQFF.